The 19 T cell receptor beta chains below all came from one sample that was sequenced in a study of PD-L1 blockade in urothelial cancer. Time point here: pretreatment peripheral blood. Some clones are missing from TCRdb's copy, which holds only in-frame ones; the method was immunoSEQ multiplex PCR. This sample has roughly 43,000 clones, with around 82% found just once. Sequenced here: PBMCs, sampled around atezolizumab (anti-PD-L1) treatment. These receptors came from a man in his sixties with urothelial cancer.

The genes are TRBV6-1 and TRBJ2-1; 10 bases match TRBD2. The V gene end was trimmed by 4 bases and the J gene end by 9 bases; junction bases not matched to a gene: 6. CDR1 is MNHNS, CDR2 SASEGT, per germline. The CDR3 runs to 14 residues. DNA for the CDR3: TGTGCCAGCAGTGTACTAGCGGGGAGCGGTGAGCAGTTCTTC. It is translated as CASSVLAGSGEQFF.

This chain connects TRBV5-6 to TRBJ2-1; weak D call: TRBD2 (6 bases). The V end lost 4 bases, the J end lost 0 bases, and 11 bases lay between the germline ends. The CDR3 is 15 residues long. CDR1 and CDR2 from the germline V gene are SGHDT and YYEEEE. Here the CDR3 DNA reads TGTGCCAGCAGCCCGGGAGCCAGCTCCTACAATGAGCAGTTCTTC. Its protein is CASSPGASSYNEQFF.

The V and J genes are TRBV11-2 and TRBJ2-2; TRBD1 is a possible D gene (6 bases). Between the trimmed V and J ends, which lost 6 bases and 3 bases, there was a span of 14 bases. Looked up from germline, CDR1 is SGHAT and CDR2 is FQNNGV. This CDR3 has 15 amino acids. CDR3 sequence reads: CASRQTDRYTGELFF. The CDR3 DNA follows: TGTGCCAGCAGGCAGACCGACAGGTACACCGGGGAGCTGTTTTTT.

The rearrangement joins TRBV15 to TRBJ1-1; TRBD1 is a possible D gene (6 bases). This CDR3 spans 15 amino acids. The germline V gene encodes CDR1 LNHNV and CDR2 YYDKDF (reference sequence). V dropped 6 bases and J dropped 3 bases, with 17 bases sitting between them. CDR3 nucleotides: TGTGCCACCAGTATTGCGTCGGGGGGCGACACTGAAGCTTTCTTT. This gives the protein CATSIASGGDTEAFF.

This clone was seen a handful of times. V usage is TRBV5-5 and J usage is TRBJ2-7, with D possibly being TRBD1 (5 bases). CDR1 is SGHKS and CDR2 is YYEKEE in the germline V gene (reference sequence). Trimming pared 4 bases from V and 2 bases from J, leaving 16 bases between. The CDR3 is made up of 15 amino acids. CDR3 amino acids: CASSLSPTVTYEQYF. As DNA, the CDR3 is TGTGCCAGCAGCCTATCACCGACAGTTACCTACGAGCAGTACTTC.

The chain joins TRBV2 to TRBJ2-7; D ambiguous. The CDR3 has 12 amino acids. The V end lost 3 bases, the J end lost 7 bases, and 10 bases lay between the germline ends. Looked up from germline, CDR1 is SNHLY and CDR2 is FYNNEI. CDR3 residues: CASSEALREQYF. Here the CDR3 DNA reads TGTGCCAGCAGTGAGGCTTTGCGGGAGCAGTACTTC.

This chain joins TRBV30 and TRBJ2-5; 8 nucleotides agree with TRBD2. The CDR3 spans 13 residues. The V segment lost 5 bases and the J segment 1 base; nucleotides outside the gene matches: 3. Germline lookup yields CDR1 GTSNPN and CDR2 SVGIG (reference sequence). The CDR3: CAWGLAGQETQYF. CDR3 DNA sequence: TGTGCCTGGGGGCTAGCGGGCCAAGAGACCCAGTACTTC.

V and J are TRBV28 and TRBJ2-7; TRBD2 matches at 16 bases. Germline V lookup: CDR1 MDHEN, CDR2 SYDVKM. V lost 4 bases to trimming and J lost 2 bases; unmatched junction nucleotides: 11. The length of the CDR3 is 19 residues. CDR3 in DNA: TGTGCCAGCAGTTCCTACACCCGGGGACTAGCGGGAGGGACCTACGAGCAGTACTTC. Translating it yields CASSSYTRGLAGGTYEQYF.

The J gene is TRBJ2-7, the V gene TRBV27, with 13 bases matching TRBD2. V lost 6 bases to trimming and J lost 3 bases; unmatched junction nucleotides: 2. Germline assignment: CDR1 MNHEY and CDR2 SMNVEV (reference sequence). This CDR3 is built from 14 residues. The CDR3 nucleotides are TGTGCCAGCAGGCGGACTAGCGGGAGCTACGAGCAGTACTTC. This encodes CASRRTSGSYEQYF.

The chain recombines TRBV18 with TRBJ2-1; 8 nucleotides agree with TRBD1. CDR3 size: 14 residues. Germline trimming cut 6 bases from V and 4 bases from J; bases unmatched to any gene: 5. Germline CDR1 and CDR2: KGHSH and LQKENI. CDR3 bases: TGTGCCAGCTCGCCAAGGACAGGGTACAATGAGCAGTTCTTC. It encodes CASSPRTGYNEQFF.

The chain carries TRBV29-1 and TRBJ2-3; TRBD2 might be the D (6 bases). This CDR3 comprises 15 residues. Germline V gene lookup returns CDR1 SQVTM and CDR2 ANQGSEA. V gave up 4 bases and J gave up 0 bases, with 14 bases separating them. The CDR3 DNA reads as TGCAGCGTTGCTTGGGGCGGGACTAGCACAGATACGCAGTATTTT. This codes for CSVAWGGTSTDTQYF.

The chain is built from TRBV30 and TRBJ2-3; D possibly corresponds to TRBD2 (7 bases). The CDR3 totals 18 residues. From germline, CDR1 is GTSNPN and CDR2 SVGIG (reference sequence). V was clipped by 0 bases and J by 6 bases, with 25 bases between them. CDR3 residues: CAWSVGRGGNTGIDTQYF. The CDR3 DNA follows: TGTGCCTGGAGTGTAGGGAGGGGGGGAAATACAGGGATCGATACGCAGTATTTT.

This chain connects TRBV29-1 to TRBJ2-5, with 8 bases fitting TRBD1. There are 12 residues in the CDR3. V shed 7 bases and J 4 bases; nucleotides not matched to a gene: 5. Germline CDR1 is SQVTM and CDR2 is ANQGSEA. The CDR3 coding sequence is TGCAGCGGTCGAACAGGGGGAGAGACCCAGTACTTC. This sequence encodes CSGRTGGETQYF.

The chain combines TRBV9 with TRBJ1-5, with D hard to call. Germline assignment: CDR1 SGDLS and CDR2 YYNGEE. CDR3 length equals 15 residues. The V and J ends lost 4 bases and 0 bases respectively, with 11 bases between them. The CDR3 spells CASSLDGYSNQPQHF. CDR3 DNA: TGTGCCAGCAGCCTAGACGGGTATAGCAATCAGCCCCAGCATTTT. The full variable domain, completed using reference TRBV9 and TRBJ1-5, is DSGVTQTPKHLITATGQRVTLRCSPRSGDLSVYWYQQSLDQGLQFLIQYYNGEERAKGNILERFSAQQFPDLHSELNLSSLELGDSALYFCASSLDGYSNQPQHFGDGTRLSIL.

V usage is TRBV28 and J usage is TRBJ2-7; 10 bases align to TRBD2. The V gene's germline CDR1 is MDHEN and CDR2 SYDVKM. This CDR3 is built from 15 residues. Germline trimming cut 5 bases from V and 2 bases from J; bases unmatched to any gene: 6. The CDR3 DNA is TGTGCCAGCAGTACCGGGACTAGCGTCCCCTACGAGCAGTACTTC. This translates into CASSTGTSVPYEQYF.

The gene calls are TRBV19 and TRBJ2-7; 7 bases map to TRBD1. The CDR3 spans 15 residues. After removal of 1 base from V and 0 bases from J, the junction contained 3 bases not matched to a gene. The germline CDR1 and CDR2 sequences are LNHDA and SQIVND (reference sequence). The chain's CDR3 is CASSIAGDSSYEQYF. CDR3 DNA: TGTGCCAGTAGTATAGCCGGGGACAGCTCCTACGAGCAGTACTTC. Full variable domain (missing parts from reference TRBV19 and TRBJ2-7): DGGITQSPKYLFRKEGQNVTLSCEQNLNHDAMYWYRQDPGQGLRLIYYSQIVNDFQKGDIAEGYSVSREKKESFPLTVTSAQKNPTAFYLCASSIAGDSSYEQYFGPGTRLTVT.

This chain links TRBV6-4 with TRBJ1-2; 7 bases agree with TRBD1. The CDR3 covers 11 residues. After removal of 4 bases from V and 7 bases from J, the junction contained 0 bases not matched to a gene. CDR1 MRHNA and CDR2 SNTAGT come from the germline V gene. CDR3 region: CASSGQGGYTF. The CDR3 DNA follows: TGTGCCAGCAGTGGACAGGGTGGCTACACCTTC.

Here the CDR3 reads CASSAGTGSINEQYF. CDR3 nucleotides: TGTGCCAGCTCGGCCGGGACAGGGAGTATAAACGAGCAGTACTTC. This sequence joins TRBV18 and TRBJ2-7; 9 nucleotides agree with TRBD1. The CDR3 sequence is 15 residues long. V lost 6 bases and J lost 5; bases outside the gene matches: 11. CDR1 KGHSH and CDR2 LQKENI come from the germline V gene.

The chain links TRBV4-2 to TRBJ2-1, with 8 bases aligning to TRBD2. The germline V gene has CDR1 LGHNA and CDR2 YNFKEQ. The CDR3 has 15 amino acids. With 4 bases clipped from V and 9 bases from J, the junction kept 11 bases outside the gene matches. DNA for the CDR3: TGTGCCAGCAGCCCCCCGGGACTAGTGTCGGGTGAGCAGTTCTTC. Protein: CASSPPGLVSGEQFF.